The 31 T cell receptor beta chains presented below share a single source sample, sequenced in a study of blood T cells in healthy people across ages. Primers used in a second PCR of about 7 to 11 cycles were a sample-barcoded 5' primer and a J-beta primer mix. MiXCR, applied by TCRdb to the 5' RACE reads, yields one record per CDR3 protein. The data contain over 950,000 distinct CDR3 sequences, roughly two fifths of them singletons. Sequences were obtained from blood. The receptors were gathered from a young man in good health.

The chain employs TRBV4-3 and TRBJ1-4, with 7 bases matching TRBD1. The CDR3 has 14 amino acids. Germline CDR1 and CDR2: LGHNA and YSLEER. Germline trimming cut 4 bases from V and 10 bases from J; bases unmatched to any gene: 9. The CDR3 DNA sequence: TGCGCCAGCAGCCTAGGCCAGGGGGTCGGAAAACTGTTTTTT. It encodes CASSLGQGVGKLFF.

The chain uses TRBV12-5 and TRBJ2-3; tentatively, D is TRBD2 (6 bases). This CDR3 has 17 amino acids. V was cut by 7 bases and J by 2 bases, with 22 bases left in between. CDR1 LGHNT and CDR2 FRNRAP come from the germline V gene. CDR3: CASALGAVGGYTDTQYF. The CDR3 coding sequence is TGTGCTAGTGCCCTAGGGGCCGTCGGGGGTTACACAGATACGCAGTATTTT.

The J gene is TRBJ1-5, the V gene TRBV7-2; weak D call: TRBD1 (5 bases). Germline lookup yields CDR1 SGHTA and CDR2 FQGNSA. Trimming stripped 4 bases from V and 2 bases from J, with 12 bases between. The CDR3 is 15 amino acids. Here the CDR3 DNA reads TGTGCCAGCAGCTCCCCTGGGGGGGGCAATCAGCCCCAGCATTTT. It specifies CASSSPGGGNQPQHF. The variable domain in full, with the rest retrieved from reference TRBV7-2 and TRBJ1-5, is GAGVSQSPSNKVTEKGKDVELRCDPISGHTALYWYRQSLGQGLEFLIYFQGNSAPDKSGLPSDRFSAERTGGSVSTLTIQRTQQEDSAVYLCASSSPGGGNQPQHFGDGTRLSIL.

This chain connects TRBV10-2 to TRBJ2-5; TRBD1 agrees at 7 bases. CDR3 size: 16 residues. The trim removed 5 bases at V and 5 bases at J, leaving 14 bases unmatched. CDR1 WSHSY and CDR2 SAAADI come from the germline V gene. CDR3 in DNA: TGCGCCAGCAGTCTCCGGGACAGTTCCTGGTTGGAGACCCAGTACTTC. This codes for CASSLRDSSWLETQYF.

This clonotype has only a few counts. The chain links TRBV12-3 or TRBV12-4 to TRBJ1-2; D is ambiguous. Deletions cut 2 bases from V and 4 bases from J, with 8 bases between. This CDR3 contains 13 residues. As DNA, the CDR3 is TGTGCCAGCAGTTTAAACTTGCCCTATGGCTACACCTTC. Amino acid sequence: CASSLNLPYGYTF.

The chain is built from TRBV7-2 and TRBJ1-2; unclear D gene. The CDR3 loop spans 12 amino acids. Looked up from germline, CDR1 is SGHTA and CDR2 is FQGNSA. Trimming pared 4 bases from V and 4 bases from J, leaving 7 bases between. The CDR3 sequence is CASSSHSYGYTF. CDR3 coding DNA: TGTGCCAGCAGCTCTCACTCCTATGGCTACACCTTC.

The V and J genes are TRBV6-2 or TRBV6-3 and TRBJ1-2; D may be TRBD1 (5 bases). Germline V gene data show CDR1 as MNHEY and CDR2 as SVGEGT. The CDR3 loop spans 14 amino acids. Trimming took off 1 base at V and 8 bases at J, with 14 bases between the two ends. The CDR3 bases are TGTGCCAGCAGTTACTACGGGACCAGCGACGGCTACACCTTC. Encoded protein: CASSYYGTSDGYTF.

V and J are TRBV12-3 or TRBV12-4 and TRBJ1-1; a weak D match, TRBD1 (5 bases). Deletions cut 4 bases from V and 0 bases from J, with 15 bases between. The CDR3 runs 16 residues. DNA for the CDR3: TGTGCCAGCAGTTCCAATTGGGGGGTAATGAACACTGAAGCTTTCTTT. Translated: CASSSNWGVMNTEAFF.

The genes are TRBV12-3 or TRBV12-4 and TRBJ1-3; a weak D match, TRBD1 (5 bases). This CDR3 region has 16 residues. V lost 6 bases and J lost 4, with 19 bases in between. The CDR3 bases are TGTGCCAGCAGCGGCAGGGAGTTGGTGGCAGGAAACACCATATATTTT. Its protein is CASSGRELVAGNTIYF.

V gene TRBV12-3 or TRBV12-4 combines with J gene TRBJ2-1; TRBD1 is a possible D gene (5 bases). The J call is doubtful: the DNA matches TRBJ2-7 better. This CDR3 is 15 amino acids long. Here the CDR3 DNA reads TGTGCCAGCAGTTTGGGCAGGGTAACCTACAATGAGCAGTACTTC. This encodes CASSLGRVTYNEQYF.

The chain employs TRBV4-1 and TRBJ2-5, with D uncertain. V was cut by 4 bases and J by 6 bases, with 18 bases left in between. This CDR3 spans 15 amino acids. CDR1 MGHRA and CDR2 YSYEKL come from the germline V gene. CDR3 region: CASSPFKTGAQTQYF. The CDR3 DNA follows: TGCGCCAGCAGCCCTTTTAAGACTGGAGCCCAGACCCAGTACTTC.

The chain is built from TRBV19 and TRBJ2-3; perhaps D is TRBD1 or TRBD2 (5 bases each). In germline, CDR1 is LNHDA, CDR2 SQIVND (reference sequence). This CDR3 is built from 15 residues. V was trimmed by 4 bases and J by 2 bases, leaving 13 bases between them. CDR3 in DNA: TGTGCCAGTAGTAGTTTTGAGGGGCCCACAGATACGCAGTATTTT. It codes for CASSSFEGPTDTQYF.

This clonotype was found a few times. The chain couples TRBV10-3 to TRBJ2-3, with D possibly TRBD2 on 6 matching bases. The length of the CDR3 is 13 residues. Trimming took 6 bases from V and 2 from J, leaving 9 bases between them. From germline, CDR1 is ENHRY and CDR2 SYGVKD. The CDR3 sequence: CAIREGVTDTQYF. The CDR3 DNA sequence: TGTGCCATCAGGGAGGGCGTCACAGATACGCAGTATTTT.

The J gene is TRBJ1-2, the V gene TRBV12-3 or TRBV12-4, with unresolved D. The V gene lost 0 bases and the J gene lost 6 bases, with 11 bases spanning the gap. The CDR3 consists of 14 residues. The CDR3 DNA is TGTGCCAGCAGTTTAGCGGGAGGCGGAAATGGCTACACCTTC. This codes for CASSLAGGGNGYTF.

This clonotype was detected only a few times. This CDR3 reads CASSQIGTGALYGYTF. CDR3 nucleotides: TGTGCCAGCAGCCAAATTGGGACGGGCGCTCTCTATGGCTACACCTTC. V gene TRBV5-5 combines with J gene TRBJ1-2, with D possibly TRBD1 on 5 matching bases. The CDR3 totals 16 residues. Germline CDR1 SGHKS, CDR2 YYEKEE (reference sequence). Trimming left V 4 bases short and J 4 bases short, with 20 bases between.

The rearrangement links TRBV7-9 to TRBJ2-2; TRBD1 aligns across 7 bases. The CDR3 length is 13 residues. V gave up 5 bases and J gave up 6 bases; unmatched junction bases: 3. Germline CDR1 reads SEHNR; CDR2 reads FQNEAQ (reference sequence). The CDR3 sequence: CASSITGAGELFF. Written as DNA, the CDR3 is TGTGCCAGCAGCATCACAGGGGCCGGGGAGCTGTTTTTT.

The count of this clonotype is one. J is TRBJ1-1 and V is TRBV20-1; D gene uncertain. Germline CDR1 and CDR2: DFQATT and SNEGSKA (reference sequence). The CDR3 covers 15 residues. Trimming removed 5 bases at V and 1 base at J, with 17 bases between. CDR3 sequence reads: CSAGTLGLTNTEAFF. DNA of the CDR3: TGCAGTGCTGGAACTTTAGGACTGACGAACACTGAAGCTTTCTTT.

The chain carries TRBV7-2 and TRBJ2-3; 7 bases align to TRBD2. CDR1 is SGHTA, CDR2 FQGNSA, per germline. The junction had 7 bases not matched to a gene; V was cut back by 1 base and J by 0 bases. The CDR3 sequence is 17 residues long. CDR3 residues: CASSLGWGGTSTDTQYF. The CDR3 DNA is TGTGCCAGCAGCTTAGGTTGGGGGGGAACTAGCACAGATACGCAGTATTTT.

This clonotype has more than one count but fewer than ten. A much larger clone lies one base from this, so it may be a read error. This chain connects TRBV6-5 to TRBJ2-5; no definite D call. CDR3 length: 15 residues. CDR1 and CDR2 from the germline V gene are MNHEY and SVGAGI. Trimming removed 2 bases from V and 11 bases from J, with 21 bases in between. CDR3 nucleotide sequence: TGTGCCAGCAGTTACCATAGGCCCCGATCATATGAGCAGTACTTC. It encodes CASSYHRPRSYEQYF.

To note about this clonotype: With a much larger clone just one base away, this may be a read error. The chain employs TRBV6-1 and TRBJ2-5; no reliable D call. Germline V gives CDR1 MNHNS, CDR2 SASEGT. V shed 7 bases and J shed 4 bases, with 7 bases lying between them. CDR3 length: 11 residues. The CDR3 DNA reads TGTGCCAGCATAAGGGTAGAGACCCAGTACTTC. Translating it yields CASIRVETQYF.

This clonotype appeared a few times. J is TRBJ2-3 and V is TRBV27; 7 positions match TRBD2. The CDR3 length is 15 residues. J was trimmed by 9 bases and V by 7 bases; bases with no gene match: 16. Germline V lookup: CDR1 MNHEY, CDR2 SMNVEV (reference sequence). This CDR3 reads CASTQNGGSRDTQYF. CDR3 nucleotide sequence: TGTGCCAGCACCCAAAACGGGGGGTCGAGGGACACGCAGTATTTT.

This clonotype was counted a few times. This chain connects TRBV9 to TRBJ1-2; 7 nucleotides match TRBD1. With 3 bases clipped from V and 3 bases from J, the junction kept 14 bases outside the gene matches. Germline CDR1 and CDR2: SGDLS and YYNGEE. CDR3 length: 17 residues. The CDR3 DNA follows: TGTGCCAGCAGCGCCCGGACAGGACCAAACCCCGACTATGGCTACACCTTC. This sequence encodes CASSARTGPNPDYGYTF.

This clonotype was seen more than once but under ten times. V usage is TRBV12-3 or TRBV12-4 and J usage is TRBJ1-5, with D perhaps TRBD1 (5 bases). This CDR3 has 16 residues. Trimming cost V 3 bases and J 2 bases, with 14 bases left between them. Here the CDR3 reads CASSLGWQGGNQPQHF. Written as DNA, the CDR3 is TGTGCCAGCAGTTTGGGGTGGCAGGGAGGCAATCAGCCCCAGCATTTT.

The chain links TRBV6-1 to TRBJ2-1, with D perhaps assigned TRBD1 or TRBD2 (5 bases each). There are 13 residues in the CDR3. V was clipped by 8 bases and J by 6 bases, with 14 bases between them. Germline CDR1 MNHNS, CDR2 SASEGT. The CDR3 loop is CASLFGAGNEQFF. The CDR3 bases are TGTGCCAGCCTCTTCGGGGCGGGCAATGAGCAGTTCTTC.

The sample holds a few counts of this clonotype. V gene TRBV2 combines with J gene TRBJ1-5; D unclear. The V end lost 10 bases, the J end lost 5 bases, and 15 bases lay between the germline ends. From germline, CDR1 is SNHLY and CDR2 FYNNEI. CDR3 size: 13 residues. CDR3 coding DNA: TGTGCCACAGCAGTAGGAAGAGATCAGCCCCAGCATTTT. This sequence encodes CATAVGRDQPQHF.

The chain combines TRBV2 with TRBJ1-2; weak D call: TRBD1 (6 bases). Trimming shortened V by 5 bases and J by 4 bases, and 32 bases separated the two germline ends. This CDR3 contains 20 residues. The germline V gene has CDR1 SNHLY and CDR2 FYNNEI. CDR3 amino acids: CASSPYPRVLQGEVGYGYTF. The CDR3 nucleotides read TGTGCCAGCAGTCCTTACCCCCGCGTCTTACAGGGAGAGGTTGGCTATGGCTACACCTTC.

The chain carries TRBV20-1 and TRBJ2-3; TRBD2 aligns across 11 bases. CDR1 and CDR2 from the germline V gene are DFQATT and SNEGSKA (reference sequence). The CDR3 extends over 13 amino acids. This CDR3 reads CSILAGGADTQYF. The CDR3 region has the DNA TGCAGCATTCTAGCGGGGGGTGCAGATACGCAGTATTTT.

J is TRBJ2-5 and V is TRBV29-1; D is tentatively TRBD1 or TRBD2 (5 bases each). The CDR3 spans 16 residues. V lost 0 bases, J lost 11 bases, and 25 bases lay in between. The germline CDR1 and CDR2 sequences are SQVTM and ANQGSEA. CDR3 residues: CSVEDRGARNTNEQYF. CDR3 sequence (DNA): TGCAGCGTTGAAGATCGGGGCGCCAGGAATACCAATGAGCAGTACTTC.

Concerning this clonotype: One end of the junction is discordant with germline, which a read error may explain. V gene TRBV6-6 combines with J gene TRBJ1-6; D unclear. CDR1 is MNHNY, CDR2 SVGAGI, per germline (reference sequence). This CDR3 spans 12 amino acids. The CDR3 nucleotides read TGTGCCAGCAGTTGGGTAGATTCACCCCCCCACTTT. Residues: CASSWVDSPPHF.

This clonotype was detected only a few times. V is TRBV9 and J is TRBJ1-2; D remains ambiguous. The CDR3 length is 15 residues. V lost 0 bases to trimming and J lost 2 bases, with 11 bases between them. Germline CDR1 and CDR2: SGDLS and YYNGEE. CDR3 nucleotides: TGTGCCAGCAGCGTAGCTGTCACGAAAAACTATGGCTACACCTTC. This encodes CASSVAVTKNYGYTF.

A few counts support this clonotype. The V gene is TRBV4-2, the J gene TRBJ2-7, with D possibly matching TRBD2 (5 bases). This CDR3 spans 14 amino acids. Looked up from germline, CDR1 is LGHNA and CDR2 is YNFKEQ. Trimming shortened V by 0 bases and J by 1 base, and 7 bases separated the two germline ends. CDR3 in DNA: TGTGCCAGCAGCCAAGATTGGACTTCCTACGAGCAGTACTTC. This encodes CASSQDWTSYEQYF.